These 19 T cell receptor beta chains were all obtained from the same sample, sequenced in a study of T cells in Graves' hyperthyroidism and ophthalmopathy. The investigators amplified TCR beta CDR3 regions from RNA transcripts. During a first-round RT-PCR of the TCR CDR3, the HTBI primer set was used. Using its own MiXCR run on the multiplex PCR reads, TCRdb lists one record per CDR3 protein. The sample records around 540,000 distinct CDR3 sequences, about half being singletons. The sample comprised peripheral blood or thyroid tissue (not recorded which). The receptors shown here come from a woman in her late teens or twenties with Graves' hyperthyroidism.

V gene TRBV15 combines with J gene TRBJ2-6, with TRBD1 identical over 8 bases. Per germline, CDR1 LNHNV and CDR2 YYDKDF (reference sequence). The CDR3 is made up of 17 amino acids. V lost 5 bases and J lost 0; bases outside the gene matches: 6. DNA of the CDR3: TGTGCCACCAGCGGACAGGGACTTTACTCTGGGGCCAACGTCCTGACTTTC. This gives the protein CATSGQGLYSGANVLTF.

This clonotype was observed many times. J is TRBJ2-5 and V is TRBV10-3; no clear D gene. The V end was cut by 3 bases, the J end by 5 bases, with 7 bases between. Per germline, CDR1 ENHRY and CDR2 SYGVKD. The CDR3 length is 12 residues. CDR3 sequence reads: CAISESEETQYF. The CDR3 DNA reads TGTGCCATCAGTGAAAGCGAGGAGACCCAGTACTTC.

This clonotype was counted ten times or more. This chain joins TRBV2 and TRBJ1-6; no reliable D call. Per the germline V gene, CDR1 is SNHLY and CDR2 is FYNNEI. Trimming stripped 6 bases from V and 9 bases from J, with 21 bases between. This CDR3 contains 16 residues. The chain's CDR3 is CASRASGGSRFSPLHF. The CDR3 coding sequence is TGTGCCAGCAGGGCTTCTGGTGGATCGCGCTTTTCACCCCTCCACTTT.

The chain links TRBV15 to TRBJ2-6, with D perhaps TRBD1 (6 bases). This CDR3 contains 16 residues. Germline V gene data show CDR1 as LNHNV and CDR2 as YYDKDF (reference sequence). The V end lost 0 bases, the J end lost 4 bases, and 10 bases lay between the germline ends. CDR3 nucleotides: TGTGCCACCAGCAGAGATCTCGGGACAGGGGCCAACGTCCTGACTTTC. As protein: CATSRDLGTGANVLTF.

This chain links TRBV11-2 with TRBJ1-1; D call uncertain. This CDR3 is built from 14 residues. The ends were cut back, 3 bases at V and 1 base at J, with 9 bases in the middle. The germline V gene has CDR1 SGHAT and CDR2 FQNNGV. In DNA, the CDR3 is TGTGCCAGCAGCTTTTGGGGAAGGAACACTGAAGCTTTCTTT. Translating gives CASSFWGRNTEAFF.

This clonotype came up once. At one of its ends the junction is not consistent with the germline gene, which may arise from a read error. This rearrangement joins TRBV7-2 to TRBJ2-3, with D possibly TRBD2 on 5 matching bases. CDR1 is SGHTA and CDR2 is FQGNSA in the germline V gene. The CDR3 totals 13 residues. The DNA of the CDR3 is TGTGCCAGCAGCCCCGGACTCAAAGATACACAGTATTTT. As protein: CASSPGLKDTQYF.

The sample holds many counts of this clonotype. J is TRBJ1-5 and V is TRBV19; D gene uncertain. The CDR3 loop spans 12 amino acids. Germline values: CDR1 LNHDA, CDR2 SQIVND (reference sequence). V was clipped by 5 bases and J by 7 bases, with 9 bases between them. The CDR3 loop reads CASSHGDQPQHF. The CDR3 nucleotides are TGTGCCAGTAGTCATGGAGACCAGCCCCAGCATTTT.

This clonotype has at least ten counts. J is TRBJ1-1 and V is TRBV15, with D maybe TRBD1 (6 bases). Germline CDR1 LNHNV, CDR2 YYDKDF (reference sequence). This CDR3 has 13 residues. V dropped 9 bases and J dropped 4 bases, with 15 bases sitting between them. The CDR3 reads CATSTGMATEAFF. CDR3 sequence (DNA): TGTGCCACGTCCACAGGGATGGCCACTGAAGCTTTCTTT.

The gene calls are TRBV20-1 and TRBJ2-7, with D perhaps matching TRBD2 (6 bases). There are 15 residues in the CDR3. Germline CDR1 DFQATT, CDR2 SNEGSKA (reference sequence). Trimming left V 6 bases short and J 4 bases short, with 22 bases between. CDR3 nucleotides: TGCAGTGCAGAGAGCACCGGGACTCCTGGTTACGAGCAGTACTTC. The encoded protein is CSAESTGTPGYEQYF.

Only a few counts were recorded for this clonotype. The rearrangement joins TRBV7-8 to TRBJ1-2; TRBD1 matches 12 bases. CDR3 length: 17 amino acids. The V gene's germline CDR1 is SGHVS and CDR2 FQNEAQ. V shed 5 bases, J shed 1 base, and the junction held 8 bases outside the gene matches. This chain's CDR3 is CASSLTGQGAVNYGYTF. CDR3 nucleotide sequence: TGTGCCAGCAGCCTTACGGGACAGGGGGCCGTTAACTATGGCTACACCTTC.

The chain links TRBV2 to TRBJ1-1; D is ambiguous. CDR1 is SNHLY, CDR2 FYNNEI, per germline. With 5 bases removed from V and 7 bases from J, the gap between germline ends came to 11 bases. The CDR3 is 12 residues long. CDR3 sequence reads: CASSFTTNEAFF. CDR3 coding DNA: TGTGCCAGCAGTTTTACCACCAATGAAGCTTTCTTT.

This clonotype came up a few times. This sequence joins TRBV15 and TRBJ2-2; D is perhaps TRBD2 (5 bases). CDR3 size: 15 residues. V was shortened by 0 bases and J by 7 bases, with 12 bases between the two germline ends. Germline CDR1 is LNHNV and CDR2 is YYDKDF (reference sequence). DNA for the CDR3: TGTGCCACCAGCAGAGATCGGGTGGCGGGCGGGGAGCTGTTTTTT. Protein sequence: CATSRDRVAGGELFF.

This clonotype showed up just a few times. This chain connects TRBV4-1 to TRBJ2-2, with D tentatively TRBD1 or TRBD2 (5 bases each). The CDR3 extends over 13 amino acids. Trimming removed 0 bases at V and 7 bases at J, with 6 bases between. CDR1 is MGHRA and CDR2 is YSYEKL in the germline V gene. The CDR3 nucleotides read TGCGCCAGCAGCCAAGATGGGGGCGGGGAGCTGTTTTTT. Residues: CASSQDGGGELFF.

A few counts support this clonotype. The chain links TRBV12-3 or TRBV12-4 to TRBJ1-3, with 8 bases identical to TRBD1. CDR3 length: 13 residues. V lost 6 bases to trimming and J lost 4 bases; unmatched junction nucleotides: 2. As DNA, the CDR3 is TGTGCCAGCAGGACAGGGGTGGGAAACACCATATATTTT. This translates into CASRTGVGNTIYF.

This clonotype has a count of ten or more. The rearrangement joins TRBV10-3 to TRBJ1-1, with D perhaps matching TRBD1 (5 bases). The CDR3 covers 14 residues. The ends were cut back, 2 bases at V and 5 bases at J, with 12 bases in the middle. CDR1 and CDR2 (germline): ENHRY, SYGVKD. This CDR3 reads CAISEEGVLTEAFF. The CDR3, as DNA: TGTGCCATCAGTGAGGAAGGGGTTTTGACTGAAGCTTTCTTT.

The chain has TRBV29-1 and TRBJ2-5; D not resolved. V was trimmed by 0 bases and J by 5 bases, leaving 10 bases between them. The CDR3 consists of 13 residues. Germline V gene sequence: CDR1 SQVTM, CDR2 ANQGSEA. CDR3 loop: CSVEEQSSETQYF. The CDR3 DNA is TGCAGCGTTGAAGAACAGTCGTCGGAGACCCAGTACTTC.

This chain connects TRBV27 to TRBJ2-7; TRBD2 matches 7 bases. The CDR3 totals 13 residues. J gave up 6 bases and V 3 bases, and 5 bases lay outside the gene matches. The V gene's germline CDR1 is MNHEY and CDR2 SMNVEV (reference sequence). CDR3 nucleotides: TGTGCCAGCAGTTTCTTGCGGGAGAGCGAGCAGTACTTC. Residues: CASSFLRESEQYF.

The DNA for the CDR3 is TGTGCCATCCTTCGAGGGGCGCGTGCTAATGAAAAACTGTTTTTT. Protein sequence: CAILRGARANEKLFF. V usage is TRBV10-3 and J usage is TRBJ1-4, with a tentative D call TRBD1 (5 bases). The V gene's germline CDR1 is ENHRY and CDR2 SYGVKD. Trimming removed 8 bases at V and 3 bases at J, with 16 bases between. This CDR3 spans 15 amino acids.

The V call is TRBV7-2, the J call TRBJ1-2; unclear D gene. The CDR3 loop spans 13 amino acids. V lost 4 bases and J lost 3, with 9 bases in between. Germline V gene lookup returns CDR1 SGHTA and CDR2 FQGNSA. This CDR3 reads CASSSGEDYGYTF. The CDR3 region has the DNA TGTGCCAGCAGCTCTGGGGAGGACTATGGCTACACCTTC.